This record covers a single T cell receptor beta chain. The antigen remains unidentified. Trimming removed 6 bases from V and 0 bases from J, with 13 bases in between. This CDR3 contains 14 residues. Germline CDR1 DFQATT, CDR2 SNEGSKA (reference sequence). Each CDR3 protein is one row after TCRdb ran MiXCR on the reads. The sample shows roughly 700,000 distinct CDR3 sequences, roughly a third of them seen only once. These data are taken from a study of T cell repertoires in cytomegalovirus infection. Study results and limitations: In two of eight donors, the top clonotype was HLA-C-restricted CMV-specific. Identification of carriers of CMV plus the relevant HLA was achieved through cumulative public TCR beta family frequency.

This chain joins TRBV20-1 and TRBJ2-3; D gene unclear. The sequence was obtained from a human donor in good health (CMV status not recorded). Some clones in this sample may be carry-over from other donors' samples. The sequencing here drew on cultured PBMCs, taken from culture after CMV antigen stimulation. CDR3 sequence reads: CSARPATSTDTQYF. The CDR3 DNA reads as TGCAGTGCCAGACCCGCTACTAGCACAGATACGCAGTATTTT.